This paragraph reports one TCR beta chain. Its antigen is currently not known. No clone much larger than this one lies a single base away; base qualities are absent. The library was produced with the immunoSEQ multiplex PCR assay. For the multiplex PCR, a mixture combining 60 forward primers for TCR Vbeta segments and 13 reverse primers for TCR Jbeta segments was used. The CDR3 region of rearranged TCR beta genes was amplified from genomic DNA with a multiplex PCR assay. The amplified TCR beta libraries were sequenced on the Illumina HiSeq System as 87-base-pair reads. On the study's bioinformatics: In a later analysis, tens of millions of unique TCR beta chains were counted across the approximately 620 repertoires, and roughly 10 million of these chains were shared by at least two donors. A nearest-neighbor algorithm error-corrected the raw reads and collapsed the reads into unique sequences, merging closely related sequences to remove PCR and sequencing errors. Alignment of CDR3 sequences to IMGT reference sequences was used to assign V, D and J gene segments. For a sequence to be retained, a match of at least six nucleotides to both a V gene segment and a J gene segment was required. Rearrangements were classified as productive when the CDR3 lacked stop codons and remained in frame with V and J, and all other rearrangements were classified as non-productive. Following IMGT convention, CDR3 was defined as the stretch from the second conserved V-encoded cysteine to the conserved J-encoded phenylalanine. Sequences without an unambiguous match to a single V gene segment were excluded from the earlier analysis of a few hundred of the donors. An earlier analysis of a few hundred of the donors called V segments functional above 56.7% productive rearrangements and segregating when the between-donor standard deviation exceeded 5%. To diagnose cytomegalovirus status from the catalog of TCR beta chain sequences, a statistical classification framework was built. In a later analysis, V and J genes were assigned by comparing TCR nucleotide sequences against IMGT/GENE-DB human TR gene sequences. The TCRdist pipeline was used in a later analysis to assign CDR3 sequences and most-parsimonious VDJ recombination scenarios. In a later analysis, every TCR beta chain was defined by the combination of its CDR3 amino acid sequence and its V-gene family, and reads without a unique V-gene family were dropped. A later analysis removed 550 to 700 highly shared, low-generation-probability nucleotide sequences to deal with suspected cross-contamination and a sequencing artifact. In a later analysis, a clonal expansion index for each public chain was calculated from normalized within-repertoire ranks of inferred template counts. Generation probabilities in a later analysis came from a VDJ recombination model fitted to out-of-frame rearrangements, and those results were checked against IGoR. Hypergeometric tests were used in a later analysis to score TCR-TCR, TCR-HLA and TCR-CMV co-occurrence, with a repertoire-size bias correction applied to the TCR pairs. In a later analysis, false discovery rates were estimated by permuting HLA or CMV assignments 20 times. In a later analysis, co-occurring TCRs were grouped with DBSCAN, and TCRdist sequence similarity was added when clustering was performed within HLA-allele-positive subsets. For co-occurrence clustering, repertoires with fewer than 30,000 or more than 120,000 public chains were excluded, along with five repertoires with anomalous nucleotide sharing. TCRdb holds this immuneACCESS table with in-frame rearrangements only. Some clones are missing; in checked studies, unresolved V genes explain under half, and the rest has no known cause. The V and J calls and clone size were taken over from that table, and D and trimming were inferred from the DNA. The sample table contains around 130,000 clones; only one count was recorded for around 83% of them. The ten largest account for 3% of the sample.

Trimming at the junction amounts to 5 bases on V and 0 bases on J, and the germline ends lie 8 bases apart. From the germline V gene, CDR1 is SGHDN and CDR2 is FVKESK. Counted from cysteine to phenylalanine, this CDR3 has 13 amino acids. Kept here is only the CDR3 DNA, which spans 39 bases and is read in frame from base 1. This sample was included in a study of cytomegalovirus exposure and HLA in healthy donors (dated by TCRdb to between 2016 and 2019). As for the study more broadly: In an earlier analysis of 587 of the donors, 250 to 300 Gb of sequence data and just under 120 million unique TCR beta sequences from approximately 180 million T cells were reported. Along with the approximately 620-subject first cohort, a separate validation cohort of 120 different subjects was used. Because of strong linkage in the cohort, five DR-DQ haplotypes were treated as single units for association and clustering. Rather than drawing on any new phenotypic data, the later analysis identified candidate immune exposures from TCR beta sequences and the way those sequences occurred across donors. A later genetic analysis used genome-wide SNP genotypes for about three fifths of the 666 donors, treating that subset as a discovery cohort. To decide whether each TCR beta V gene segment behaved as functional or pseudogenic, an earlier analysis of fewer than 750 of the donors relied on high-throughput TCR beta sequencing. The number of donors typed differed by locus, with roughly 620-630 for A, B, C, DRB1 and DQB1, around 520 for DQA1, 600 to 610 for DPA1, and about 450 for DPB1. On average, around 230,000 unique TCR beta nucleotide sequences were sequenced per donor among 350 to 400 genotyped donors of the cohort, with roughly 19% of those sequences being non-productive. All discovery cohort repertoires had been generated using a single sequencing platform. The study profiled the T cell repertoires of hundreds of subjects by immunosequencing and related them to cytomegalovirus serostatus. Around 300 gigabases of sequencing data and approximately 93 million unique TCR sequences were included in an early release covering several hundred HLA-typed donors. Among the roughly 400 genotyped donors, more than 70% belonged to the genetic ancestry cluster associated with self-reported Caucasian donors. High-throughput TCR immunosequencing, statistical association of individual TCRs with disease status, and machine learning were combined to predict cytomegalovirus infection status. Both class I and class II loci were covered by HLA typing, at four-digit resolution. To study patterns of TCR occurrence, a later analysis re-analyzed previously published TCR beta repertoires from 600 to 750 donors and added high-resolution HLA genotyping. Donor age, sex, ethnicity and CMV serostatus were collected together with the repertoire data. The study aimed to test whether signatures of past pathogen exposure could be identified by cataloging public T cell receptors.

Here is what the overall study found, with its caveats: In a later analysis, about 16,000 TCR beta sequences were associated with specific HLA alleles at a false discovery rate of 0.05. Because counts were too low, about 18 rarely observed V segments, including chromosome 9 orphons, were excluded from the earlier analysis of under 650 of the donors. A later analysis reported that several top co-occurrence clusters appeared linked to parvovirus B19, influenza, CMV and Epstein-Barr virus. Roughly uniform sequencing depth across donors was assumed in presence/absence analyses, although this assumption may not hold. A cluster of highly shared sequence variants was judged likely to represent a technical artifact of the sequencing pipeline. The cohort was sequenced for TCR beta chains only, and without alpha or paired-chain data the features that could be detected were limited. Because HLA typing was missing for some donors at each locus, association tests included only the typed subset. A total of roughly 160 TCR beta chains were listed by the study as associated with cytomegalovirus. In an earlier analysis of about 600 of the donors, most TCR beta V segments appeared in productive rearrangements about 90% or about 30% of the time, broadly matching IMGT annotations. According to a later genetic analysis, donors in an Asian-associated ancestry cluster had fewer N-insertions in productive TCRs than the approximately 670-donor mean. In a later analysis, HLA-associated TCR beta chains were found to be more clonally expanded and to have lower generation probabilities than equally common non-associated chains. A few of the identified cytomegalovirus-associated TCR beta chains were confirmed in vitro to be specific for cytomegalovirus antigens. CMV serostatus was the only immune exposure information available for the cohort. According to a later analysis, most CMV-associated TCR beta chains appeared to be HLA-restricted, and the HLA associations seemed to be driven largely by CMV exposure. Across donors, most TCR sequences were observed very rarely, whereas some public TCRs were present in many individuals. Because the 87-base-pair reads could not distinguish some IMGT-functional V segments, including TRBV6-2 and TRBV6-3, those segments were excluded. When HLA alleles, especially DR and DQ, strongly co-occurred, attributing TCR associations to individual alleles was difficult. The classifier was reported to diagnose cytomegalovirus status with high specificity and sensitivity in both the original and validation cohorts. A further reported finding was that TCR beta sequences accurately predicted the HLA-A and HLA-B alleles for most subjects in the first cohort. A later genetic analysis associated a missense DCLRE1C variant with V-gene and J-gene trimming of TCR beta chains, and an independent cohort replicated the association. In a later analysis, TCR association rates were found to vary across HLA loci, with the most associated TCRs seen for DRB1 alleles and the fewest for HLA-C alleles. The authors suggested that the approach could potentially be extended to other disease states and immunological phenotypes. Correlated functional status among segregating V segments might be attributable to linkage disequilibrium, but an unknown experimental factor could not be ruled out.

In total, 600 or so healthy bone marrow donors made up the cohort. Cohort members were all nominally healthy when sampled, although unrecorded immune exposures were likely present. The donor was CMV seropositive and was included in the group of almost 300 seropositive cohort members. Every donor gave a peripheral blood sample, and the peripheral blood mononuclear cells from that sample were used for TCR beta sequencing. The Qiagen DNeasy Blood Extraction Kit was used to extract genomic DNA from the blood cell samples. The rearranged chain carries TRBV14 and TRBJ2-7; a tentative D match to TRBD2 spans 6 bases. Sequencing used PBMCs. This receptor was identified in a woman younger than 30 in good health and CMV-seropositive. The CDR3 loop reads CASSGGSSYEQYF. The DNA reads TGTGCCAGCAGCGGAGGGAGCTCCTACGAGCAGTACTTC.